This T cell receptor (beta chain) was identified during a study of multiple sclerosis patients with progressive multifocal leukoencephalopathy. Study-level points and caveats: Most PML patients had lower entropy, suggesting less diverse TRB repertoires. Clones expanded at PML were already present before and during natalizumab. The findings' link to JC virus versus immunocompromise remained uncertain.

This was a survey-level run. This table comes from immunoSEQ multiplex PCR, and its TCRdb copy is limited to in-frame clones, with some not included. The table has approximately 27,000 clones, about 85% seen once. Comment on this clone: The antigen is not known.

The time point was: time of PML onset. From germline, CDR1 is SNHLY and CDR2 FYNNEI. V was pared by 6 bases and J by 2 bases, with 10 bases between. The length of the CDR3 is 14 residues. The clonotype was recovered from a young woman with progressive multifocal leukoencephalopathy. The sample in question was PBMCs, obtained from a patient treated with natalizumab. This chain connects TRBV2 to TRBJ2-2; no clear D. In DNA form, the CDR3 reads TGTGCCAGCAGGGGGATAGAAAACACCGGGGAGCTGTTTTTT. The encoded protein is CASRGIENTGELFF.